This record covers a single TCR beta chain. The CDR3 is made up of 16 amino acids. The germline gives CDR1 SNHLY, CDR2 FYNNEI. Trimming took 6 bases from V and 1 from J; bases not matched to a gene: 7. This table comes from immunoSEQ multiplex PCR, and its TCRdb copy is limited to in-frame clones, with some not included. The sample shows roughly 98,000 clones, 85% of them seen only once. These data originate in a study of blood T cell repertoires in COVID-19. This receptor was obtained from a woman in her 70s with active or convalescent COVID-19. The chain links TRBV2 to TRBJ1-1; TRBD1 agrees at 11 bases. The sample consisted of peripheral blood. The CDR3 coding sequence is TGTGCCAGCAGGATGGGAGGGACAGGGGGGAACACTGAAGCTTTCTTT. Its translation: CASRMGGTGGNTEAFF.